One and the same sample provided the 25 T cell receptor beta chains below, sequenced in a study of blood T cell repertoires in COVID-19. Generated by immunoSEQ multiplex PCR, the TCRdb table keeps only in-frame clones and is missing some. The sample consists of approximately 230,000 clones, around nine tenths of them appearing once. Sequenced sample: peripheral blood. Source of these receptors: a woman aged 40 to 55 who had recovered from COVID-19.

The chain carries TRBV6-2 or TRBV6-3 and TRBJ2-7, with 14 bases lining up with TRBD2. The germline CDR1 and CDR2 sequences are MNHEY and SVGEGT. The CDR3 is 21 residues long. V shed 0 bases, J shed 1 base, and the junction held 14 bases outside the gene matches. CDR3 nucleotides: TGTGCCAGCAGTTACTCGCTGAGGACTAGCGGGAGGAGTGATAGTTCCTACGAGCAGTACTTC. Its protein is CASSYSLRTSGRSDSSYEQYF.

The V call is TRBV3-1 (or the pseudogene TRBV3-2), the J call TRBJ1-3, with a weak D call TRBD1 (5 bases). Trimming removed 5 bases at V and 0 bases at J, with 17 bases between. Germline V gives CDR1 LGHDT, CDR2 YNNKEL (reference sequence). The CDR3 is 17 amino acids. The CDR3 is CASSYRNRGLSGNTIYF. DNA for the CDR3: TGTGCCAGCAGCTACCGGAATAGGGGACTCTCTGGAAACACCATATATTTT.

This sequence joins TRBV27 and TRBJ1-2; D is undetermined. Germline CDR1 reads MNHEY; CDR2 reads SMNVEV (reference sequence). Trimming pared 6 bases from V and 4 bases from J, leaving 12 bases between. The CDR3 sequence is 13 residues long. The CDR3 bases are TGTGCCAGCAGCCCCGGGATGGGCTATGGCTACACCTTC. Protein sequence: CASSPGMGYGYTF.

The genes are TRBV21-1 and TRBJ2-7; the table assigns TRBD1, which was not confirmed against the DNA. TRBV21-1 is reported as a pseudogene. This CDR3 comprises 18 residues. This CDR3 reads CASSALKIQTGKKGEQYF. The CDR3 bases are TGTGCCAGCAGCGCCCTTAAGATACAGACAGGGAAGAAGGGTGAGCAGTACTTC.

V is TRBV7-2 and J is TRBJ2-7; D is possibly TRBD1 (7 bases). V was clipped by 3 bases and J by 6 bases, with 12 bases between them. Germline CDR1 is SGHTA and CDR2 is FQGNSA. The length of the CDR3 is 13 residues. CDR3 DNA sequence: TGTGCCAGCAGCTTCAGGGGGGCGGGCGAGCAGTACTTC. Encoded protein: CASSFRGAGEQYF.

V gene TRBV3-1 (or the pseudogene TRBV3-2) combines with J gene TRBJ2-7, with 10 bases identical to TRBD1. CDR3 length: 14 amino acids. Germline V lookup: CDR1 LGHDT, CDR2 YNNKEL (reference sequence). The junction had 5 bases not matched to a gene; V was cut back by 5 bases and J by 4 bases. The chain's CDR3 is CASSRQGARYEQYF. The CDR3 DNA is TGTGCCAGCAGCAGACAGGGGGCGCGGTACGAGCAGTACTTC.

The genes are TRBV2 and TRBJ2-7, with 12 bases aligning to TRBD1. The V gene end was trimmed by 4 bases and the J gene end by 3 bases; junction bases not matched to a gene: 13. CDR3 length: 18 amino acids. Germline V gives CDR1 SNHLY, CDR2 FYNNEI. This CDR3 is CASSVRGDRGRRFYEQYF. The CDR3 nucleotides read TGTGCCAGCAGTGTAAGAGGGGACAGGGGGCGACGATTCTACGAGCAGTACTTC.

This chain connects TRBV5-1 to TRBJ1-1; D is perhaps TRBD1 (6 bases). The V and J ends lost 4 bases and 1 base respectively, with 17 bases between them. This CDR3 comprises 16 residues. The germline gives CDR1 SGHRS, CDR2 YFSETQ. CDR3 amino acids: CASSPAGGRKNTEAFF. For the CDR3, the DNA is TGCGCCAGCAGCCCCGCCGGGGGGCGGAAGAACACTGAAGCTTTCTTT. Filled out from reference TRBV5-1 and TRBJ1-1, the complete variable domain reads KAGVTQTPRYLIKTRGQQVTLSCSPISGHRSVSWYQQTPGQGLQFLFEYFSETQRNKGNFPGRFSGRQFSNSRSEMNVSTLELGDSALYLCASSPAGGRKNTEAFFGQGTRLTVV.

The V and J genes are TRBV7-3 and TRBJ1-1, with a weak D call TRBD1 (6 bases). This CDR3 is built from 13 residues. Trimming removed 5 bases at V and 1 base at J, with 8 bases between. Germline V CDR1 and CDR2: SGHTA, FQGTGA. The CDR3 reads CASSPGQNTEAFF. The CDR3 region has the DNA TGTGCCAGCAGCCCGGGACAGAACACTGAAGCTTTCTTT.

The rearrangement links TRBV7-9 to TRBJ1-4; 7 nucleotides match TRBD1. Germline V CDR1 and CDR2: SEHNR, FQNEAQ (reference sequence). The CDR3 length is 14 residues. Trimming took 5 bases from V and 4 from J; bases not matched to a gene: 4. The CDR3: CASSLTGVNEKLFF. Here the CDR3 DNA reads TGTGCCAGCAGCCTCACAGGGGTTAATGAAAAACTGTTTTTT. Full variable domain (remainder filled in from reference TRBV7-9 and TRBJ1-4): DTGVSQNPRHKITKRGQNVTFRCDPISEHNRLYWYRQTLGQGPEFLTYFQNEAQLEKSRLLSDRFSAERPKGSFSTLEIQRTEQGDSAMYLCASSLTGVNEKLFFGSGTQLSVL.

V usage is TRBV19 and J usage is TRBJ2-1, with TRBD2 identical over 10 bases. Trimming cost V 5 bases and J 8 bases; bases outside gene matches: 9. The CDR3 spans 15 residues. CDR1 LNHDA and CDR2 SQIVND come from the germline V gene (reference sequence). The CDR3 loop reads CASSVPGLANHEQFF. CDR3 nucleotide sequence: TGTGCCAGTAGTGTTCCGGGACTAGCGAACCATGAGCAGTTCTTC.

The chain uses TRBV6-4 and TRBJ1-2; the match to TRBD1 covers 7 bases. After removal of 6 bases from V and 0 bases from J, the junction contained 7 bases not matched to a gene. The CDR3 is 15 residues long. Germline CDR1 is MRHNA and CDR2 is SNTAGT. The CDR3 region is CASSPDRVANYGYTF. The CDR3 bases are TGTGCCAGCAGCCCAGACAGGGTAGCTAACTATGGCTACACCTTC.

The V and J genes are TRBV14 and TRBJ2-3; 8 nucleotides align to TRBD2. V was clipped by 6 bases and J by 5 bases; unmatched bases: 7. Germline CDR1 reads SGHDN; CDR2 reads FVKESK. CDR3 length: 14 residues. CDR3 nucleotide sequence: TGTGCCAGCAGTGTGCGGGAGGATAGAGATACGCAGTATTTT. This sequence encodes CASSVREDRDTQYF.

This chain joins TRBV11-3 and TRBJ2-3, with D possibly being TRBD1 (5 bases). From germline, CDR1 is SGHNT and CDR2 YENEEA. This CDR3 is built from 11 residues. V dropped 7 bases and J dropped 6 bases, with 8 bases sitting between them. The CDR3 here is CASTPGDTQYF. CDR3 bases: TGTGCCAGCACCCCAGGGGATACGCAGTATTTT.

The chain couples TRBV11-2 to TRBJ2-7, with 10 nucleotides matching TRBD1. The CDR3 spans 16 residues. Losses at the gene ends were 3 bases for V and 5 bases for J; bases not matched to a gene: 10. The V gene's germline CDR1 is SGHAT and CDR2 FQNNGV. CDR3 sequence: CASSFLLGQGVNEQYF. The CDR3, as DNA: TGTGCCAGCAGCTTCCTCCTTGGACAGGGGGTGAACGAGCAGTACTTC.

V is TRBV27 and J is TRBJ1-5; D gene uncertain. V lost 2 bases, J lost 8 bases, and 19 bases lay in between. This CDR3 contains 16 residues. Germline V gene data show CDR1 as MNHEY and CDR2 as SMNVEV (reference sequence). CDR3 residues: CASSLDGSPGGEPQHF. The CDR3, as DNA: TGTGCCAGCAGTTTAGATGGGTCACCCGGCGGGGAGCCCCAGCATTTT.

The chain uses TRBV19 and TRBJ1-1; D is ambiguous. Germline V lookup: CDR1 LNHDA, CDR2 SQIVND (reference sequence). Deletions cut 0 bases from V and 8 bases from J, with 10 bases between. The CDR3 has 13 residues. The CDR3 is CASSIDFGAEAFF. In DNA, the CDR3 is TGTGCCAGTAGTATAGATTTCGGAGCGGAAGCTTTCTTT.

The genes are TRBV28 and TRBJ2-1, with D hard to call. Germline CDR1 and CDR2: MDHEN and SYDVKM. The V gene lost 6 bases and the J gene lost 11 bases, with 11 bases spanning the gap. The CDR3 sequence is 11 residues long. The chain's CDR3 is CASSLDTQQFF. The DNA of the CDR3 is TGTGCCAGCAGCCTAGATACGCAGCAGTTCTTC.

This chain connects TRBV7-9 to TRBJ1-1; D is undetermined. Per germline, CDR1 SEHNR and CDR2 FQNEAQ (reference sequence). The V and J ends lost 1 base and 2 bases respectively, with 11 bases between them. The length of the CDR3 is 15 residues. The DNA of the CDR3 is TGTGCCAGCAGCTTAGGGCGGGGTCTAAACACTGAAGCTTTCTTT. Amino acids: CASSLGRGLNTEAFF.

This sequence joins TRBV30 and TRBJ2-1; 13 nucleotides agree with TRBD2. In germline, CDR1 is GTSNPN, CDR2 SVGIG (reference sequence). V was pared by 4 bases and J by 10 bases, with 10 bases of the junction left unmatched. The CDR3 spans 15 residues. The CDR3 nucleotides are TGTGCCTGGACTAGGACTAGCGGGGGCGGGGGCGAGCAGTTCTTC. It encodes CAWTRTSGGGGEQFF.

CDR3 in DNA: TGTGCCAGCAGTTCCGGCGGGTCGTTGAACATTCAGTACTTC. Protein: CASSSGGSLNIQYF. The rearrangement links TRBV7-3 to TRBJ2-4; D possibly corresponds to TRBD2 (5 bases). Between the trimmed V and J ends, which lost 6 bases and 7 bases, there was a span of 16 bases. Germline CDR1 and CDR2: SGHTA and FQGTGA. CDR3 length equals 14 residues.

The rearrangement uses TRBV6-5 and TRBJ2-5, with TRBD1 as a possible D gene (6 bases). Germline CDR1 is MNHEY and CDR2 is SVGAGI. V was pared by 7 bases and J by 3 bases, with 12 bases between. This CDR3 is 13 amino acids long. CDR3 residues: CASKKDRKETQYF. CDR3 bases: TGTGCCAGCAAAAAGGACAGAAAAGAGACCCAGTACTTC.

This clone appeared a few times. J is TRBJ2-1 and V is TRBV19, with 7 nucleotides matching TRBD2. V lost 4 bases, J lost 2 bases, and 5 bases stayed unmatched. This CDR3 is built from 15 residues. CDR1 and CDR2 (germline): LNHDA, SQIVND (reference sequence). CDR3 sequence (DNA): TGTGCCAGTAGTACTCGGGGGGAGCCCTACAATGAGCAGTTCTTC. This sequence encodes CASSTRGEPYNEQFF.

V and J are TRBV30 and TRBJ2-2; 8 nucleotides align to TRBD1. Unmatched junction bases numbered 13, after V lost 7 bases and J lost 3 bases. Germline-derived CDR1 and CDR2 are GTSNPN and SVGIG (reference sequence). This CDR3 has 16 residues. As DNA, the CDR3 is TGTGCCTTTCGGACAGGGTCAAGGGCGGACACCGGGGAGCTGTTTTTT. This codes for CAFRTGSRADTGELFF.

This sequence joins TRBV19 and TRBJ2-1; no clear D gene. CDR3 length: 14 residues. V shed 10 bases and J shed 5 bases, with 18 bases lying between them. Germline V gene lookup returns CDR1 LNHDA and CDR2 SQIVND (reference sequence). Here the CDR3 DNA reads TGTGCCACCTCAAAGCCCCAGGCTCACAATGAGCAGTTCTTC. Residues: CATSKPQAHNEQFF.